This T cell receptor (beta chain) is drawn from a study of cytomegalovirus exposure and HLA in healthy donors. V gave up 2 bases and J gave up 4 bases; unmatched junction bases: 4. The germline V gene has CDR1 MNHEY and CDR2 SMNVEV (reference sequence). The CDR3 runs 15 residues. Researchers ran the PCR with 60 Vbeta and 13 Jbeta primers. Source study methods: There were about 86 million unique TCR beta chains by a later count, and around 10 million of them were shared. Sequencing was performed with immunoSEQ multiplex PCR; in TCRdb, only in-frame clones are kept and a portion is missing. The DNA was the basis for D and trimming; V, J and clone size are from that table. The table includes 180,000 or so clones, 70% to 80% detected once.

The rearrangement joins TRBV27 to TRBJ1-5; 8 bases are shared with TRBD1. Input material: PBMCs. This receptor was identified in a man aged 18 to 30 in good health and CMV-seronegative. In DNA form, the CDR3 reads TGTGCCAGCAGTTTAGGACAGGGCGAGAATCAGCCCCAGCATTTT. Amino acids: CASSLGQGENQPQHF.